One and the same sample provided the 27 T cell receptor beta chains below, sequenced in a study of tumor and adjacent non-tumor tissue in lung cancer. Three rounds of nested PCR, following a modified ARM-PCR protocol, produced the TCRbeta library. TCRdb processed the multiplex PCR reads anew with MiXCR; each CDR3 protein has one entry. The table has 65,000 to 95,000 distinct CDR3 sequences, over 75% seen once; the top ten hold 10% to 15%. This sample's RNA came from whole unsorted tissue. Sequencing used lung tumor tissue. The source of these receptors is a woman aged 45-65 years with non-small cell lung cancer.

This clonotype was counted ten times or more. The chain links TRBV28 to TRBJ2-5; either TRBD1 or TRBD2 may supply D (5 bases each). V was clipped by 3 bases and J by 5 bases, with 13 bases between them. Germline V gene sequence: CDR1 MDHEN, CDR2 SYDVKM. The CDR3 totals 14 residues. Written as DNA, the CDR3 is TGTGCCAGCAGTTTGAATGGGGGTCCGGAGACCCAGTACTTC. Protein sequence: CASSLNGGPETQYF.

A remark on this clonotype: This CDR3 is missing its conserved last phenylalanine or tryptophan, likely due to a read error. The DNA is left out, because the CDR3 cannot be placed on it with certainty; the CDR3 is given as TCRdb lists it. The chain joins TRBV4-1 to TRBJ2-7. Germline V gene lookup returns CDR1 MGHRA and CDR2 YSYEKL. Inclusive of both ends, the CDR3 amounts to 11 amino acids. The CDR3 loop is CASSSTYEQYL.

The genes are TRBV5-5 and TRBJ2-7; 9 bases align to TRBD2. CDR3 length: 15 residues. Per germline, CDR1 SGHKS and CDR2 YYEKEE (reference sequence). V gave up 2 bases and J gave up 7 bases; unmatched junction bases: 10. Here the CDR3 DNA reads TGTGCCAGCAGCTTAAATAGCGGGAGATTCTATGAGCAGTACTTC. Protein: CASSLNSGRFYEQYF. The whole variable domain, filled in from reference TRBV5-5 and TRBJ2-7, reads DAGVTQSPTHLIKTRGQQVTLRCSPISGHKSVSWYQQVLGQGPQFIFQYYEKEERGRGNFPDRFSARQFPNYSSELNVNALLLGDSALYLCASSLNSGRFYEQYFGPGTRLTVT.

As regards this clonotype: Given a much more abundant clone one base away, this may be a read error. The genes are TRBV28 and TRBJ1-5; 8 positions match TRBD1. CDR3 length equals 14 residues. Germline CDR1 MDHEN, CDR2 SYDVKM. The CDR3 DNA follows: TGTGTCAGCAGTACCCCCGACAGGGGACAGCCCCGGCATTTT. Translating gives CVSSTPDRGQPRHF.

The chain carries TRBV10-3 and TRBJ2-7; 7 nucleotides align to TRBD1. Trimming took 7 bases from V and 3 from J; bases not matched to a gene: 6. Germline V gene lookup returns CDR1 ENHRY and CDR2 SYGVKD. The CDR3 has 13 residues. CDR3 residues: CAINSGTDYEQYF. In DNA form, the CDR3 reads TGTGCCATCAATTCCGGGACAGACTACGAGCAGTACTTC.

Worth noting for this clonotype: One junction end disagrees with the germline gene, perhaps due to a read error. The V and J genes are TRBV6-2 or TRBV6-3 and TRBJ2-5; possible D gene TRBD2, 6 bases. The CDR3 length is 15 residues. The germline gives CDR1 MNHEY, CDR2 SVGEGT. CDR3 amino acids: CTSSYGTGSEESQYF. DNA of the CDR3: TGTACCAGCAGTTACGGTACCGGGAGCGAAGAGAGCCAGTACTTC.

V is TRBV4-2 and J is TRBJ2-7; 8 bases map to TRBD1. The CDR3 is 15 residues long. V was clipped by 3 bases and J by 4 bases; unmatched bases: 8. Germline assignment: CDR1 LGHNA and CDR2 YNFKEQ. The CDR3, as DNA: TGTGCCAGCAGCCATAAGCAGGGGGCTGGTTACGAGCAGTACTTC. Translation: CASSHKQGAGYEQYF.

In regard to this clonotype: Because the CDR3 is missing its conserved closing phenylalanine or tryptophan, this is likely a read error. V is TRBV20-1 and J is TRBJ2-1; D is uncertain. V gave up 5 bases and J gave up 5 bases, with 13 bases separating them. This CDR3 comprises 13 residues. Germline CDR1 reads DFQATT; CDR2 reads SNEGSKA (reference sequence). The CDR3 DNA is TGCAGTGCTCCCTGTGGTGAGCACAATGAGCAGTTCTTA. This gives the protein CSAPCGEHNEQFL.

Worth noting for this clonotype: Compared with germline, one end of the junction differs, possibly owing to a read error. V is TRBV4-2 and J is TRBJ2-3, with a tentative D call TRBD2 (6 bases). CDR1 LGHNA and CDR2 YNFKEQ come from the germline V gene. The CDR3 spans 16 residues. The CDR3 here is CVSSQVTCGTTDTQYF. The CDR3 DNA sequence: TGTGTCAGCAGCCAAGTGACTTGCGGGACCACAGATACGCAGTATTTT.

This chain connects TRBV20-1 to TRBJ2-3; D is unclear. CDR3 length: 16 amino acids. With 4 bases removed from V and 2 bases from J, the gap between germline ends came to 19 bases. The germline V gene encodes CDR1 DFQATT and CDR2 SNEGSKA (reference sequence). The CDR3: CSAMSEKPDYTDTQYF. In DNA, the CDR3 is TGCAGTGCTATGTCTGAGAAGCCTGATTACACAGATACGCAGTATTTT.

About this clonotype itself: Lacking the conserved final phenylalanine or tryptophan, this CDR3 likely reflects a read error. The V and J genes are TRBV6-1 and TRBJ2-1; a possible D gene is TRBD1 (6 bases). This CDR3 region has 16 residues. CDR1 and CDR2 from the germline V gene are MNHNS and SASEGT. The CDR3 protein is CANKSLTGSFVDEQFL. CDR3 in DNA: TGTGCTAACAAGAGCCTAACAGGGTCCTTTGTGGATGAGCAGTTCTTG.

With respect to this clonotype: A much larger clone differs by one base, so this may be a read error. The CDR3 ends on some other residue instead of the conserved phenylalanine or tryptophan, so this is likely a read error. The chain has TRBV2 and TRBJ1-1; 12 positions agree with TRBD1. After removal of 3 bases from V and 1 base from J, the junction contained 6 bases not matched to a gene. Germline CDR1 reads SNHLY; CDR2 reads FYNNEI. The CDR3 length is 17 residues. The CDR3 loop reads CASSEGQGAGGNTEAFY. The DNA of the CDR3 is TGTGCCAGCAGTGAGGGACAGGGGGCCGGGGGGAACACTGAAGCTTTCTAT.

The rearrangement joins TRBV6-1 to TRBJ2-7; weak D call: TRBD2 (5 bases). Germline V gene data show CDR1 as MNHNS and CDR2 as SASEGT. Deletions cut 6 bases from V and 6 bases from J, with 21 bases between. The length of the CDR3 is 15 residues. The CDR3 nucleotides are TGTGCCAGCAGAGGTAGTACCGTGAGGGCCGCCGAGCAGTACTTC. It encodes CASRGSTVRAAEQYF.

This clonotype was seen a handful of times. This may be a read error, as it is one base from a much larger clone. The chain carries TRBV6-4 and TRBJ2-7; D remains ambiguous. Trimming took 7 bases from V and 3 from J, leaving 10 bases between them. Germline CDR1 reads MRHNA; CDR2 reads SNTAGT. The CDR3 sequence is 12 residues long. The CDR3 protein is CASNTIDYEQYF. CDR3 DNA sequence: TGTGCCAGCAACACTATTGACTACGAGCAGTACTTC.

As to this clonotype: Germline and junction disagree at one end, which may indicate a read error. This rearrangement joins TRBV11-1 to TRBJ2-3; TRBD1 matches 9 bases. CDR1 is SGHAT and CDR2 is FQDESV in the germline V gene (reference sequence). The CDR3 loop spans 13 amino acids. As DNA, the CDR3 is TGTGCTAGCAGAGGGACAGGGATGGAAACGCAGTTTTTT. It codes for CASRGTGMETQFF.

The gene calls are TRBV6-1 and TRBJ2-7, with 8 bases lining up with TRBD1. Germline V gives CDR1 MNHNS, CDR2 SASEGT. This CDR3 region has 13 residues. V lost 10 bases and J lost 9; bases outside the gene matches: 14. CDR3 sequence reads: CATTPGGSYVQYF. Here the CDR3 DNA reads TGTGCCACCACCCCAGGGGGCTCCTATGTGCAGTACTTC.

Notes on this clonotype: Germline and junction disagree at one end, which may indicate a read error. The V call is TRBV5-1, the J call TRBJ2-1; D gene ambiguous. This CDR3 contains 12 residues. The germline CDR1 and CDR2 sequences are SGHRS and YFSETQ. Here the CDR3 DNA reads TGTGCCAACAGCTTGGTTGTTGGTGAGCAGTTCTTC. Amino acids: CANSLVVGEQFF.

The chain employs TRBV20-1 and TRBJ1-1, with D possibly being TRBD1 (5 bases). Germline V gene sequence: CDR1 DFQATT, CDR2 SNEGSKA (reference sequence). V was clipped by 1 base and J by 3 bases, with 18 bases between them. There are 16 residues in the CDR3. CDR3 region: CSARGDQGVLDTEAFF. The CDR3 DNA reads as TGCAGTGCTAGAGGGGACCAGGGCGTGTTGGACACTGAAGCTTTCTTT.

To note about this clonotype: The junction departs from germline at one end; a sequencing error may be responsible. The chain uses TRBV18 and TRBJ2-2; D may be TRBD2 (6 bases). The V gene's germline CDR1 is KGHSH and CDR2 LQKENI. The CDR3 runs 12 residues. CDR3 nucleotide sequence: TGTGCCATCTCACCCGAGGCCCGCGGGATGTTTTTT. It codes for CAISPEARGMFF.

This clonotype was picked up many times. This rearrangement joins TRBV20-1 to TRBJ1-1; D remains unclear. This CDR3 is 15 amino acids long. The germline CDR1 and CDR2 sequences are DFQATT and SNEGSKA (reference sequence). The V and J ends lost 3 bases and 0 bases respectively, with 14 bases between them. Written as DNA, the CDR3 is TGCAGTGCTAGTTCGGTTAGGGTCATGAACACTGAAGCTTTCTTT. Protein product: CSASSVRVMNTEAFF.

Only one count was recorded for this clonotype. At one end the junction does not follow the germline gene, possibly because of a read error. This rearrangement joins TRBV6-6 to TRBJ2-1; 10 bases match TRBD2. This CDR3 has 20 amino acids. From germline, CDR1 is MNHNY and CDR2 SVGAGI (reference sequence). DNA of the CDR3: TGTGCCAGCACCTATCCGCCGGGGCTAGCGGGAGCGGGCTCCTACAATGAGCAGTTTTTC. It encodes CASTYPPGLAGAGSYNEQFF.

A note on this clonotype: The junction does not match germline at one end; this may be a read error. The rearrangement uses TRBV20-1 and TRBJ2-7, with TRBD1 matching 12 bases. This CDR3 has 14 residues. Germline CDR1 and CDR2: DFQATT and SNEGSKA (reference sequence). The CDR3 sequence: CSAEPGTGGHERYF. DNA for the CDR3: TGCAGTGCTGAGCCCGGGACAGGGGGCCACGAGCGGTACTTC.

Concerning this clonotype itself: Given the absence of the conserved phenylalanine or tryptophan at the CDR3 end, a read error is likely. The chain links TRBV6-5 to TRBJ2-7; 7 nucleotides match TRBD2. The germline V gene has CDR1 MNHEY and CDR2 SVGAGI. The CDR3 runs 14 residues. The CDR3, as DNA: TGTGCAAGCAGTTATAGGGAGGGCTTAGGGGAGCAGTACTTA. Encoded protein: CASSYREGLGEQYL.

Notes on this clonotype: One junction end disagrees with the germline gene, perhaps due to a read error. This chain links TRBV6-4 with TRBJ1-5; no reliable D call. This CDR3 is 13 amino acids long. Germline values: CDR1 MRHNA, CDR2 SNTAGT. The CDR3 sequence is CASSQEMGQPQRF. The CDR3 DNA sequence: TGTGCCAGCAGCCAGGAGATGGGCCAGCCCCAGCGTTTT.

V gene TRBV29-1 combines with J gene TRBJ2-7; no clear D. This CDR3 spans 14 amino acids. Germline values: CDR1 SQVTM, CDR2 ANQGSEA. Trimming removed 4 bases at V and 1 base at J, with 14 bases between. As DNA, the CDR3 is TGCAGCGTTGTGGGTCTCCTAATGTCCTACGAGCAGTACTTC. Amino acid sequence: CSVVGLLMSYEQYF.

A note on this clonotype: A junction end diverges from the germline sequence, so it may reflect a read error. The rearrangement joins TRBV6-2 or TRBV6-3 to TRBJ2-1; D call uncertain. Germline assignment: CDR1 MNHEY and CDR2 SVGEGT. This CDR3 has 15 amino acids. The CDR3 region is CTSSYRRKSYNEQFF. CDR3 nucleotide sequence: TGTACCAGCAGTTACCGTCGGAAGTCCTACAATGAGCAGTTCTTC.

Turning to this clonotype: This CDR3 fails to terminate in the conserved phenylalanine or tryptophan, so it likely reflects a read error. The CDR3 loop is CASIERRLDFLLSTAYNAQFL. In DNA form, the CDR3 reads TGTGCCAGCATTGAGCGCCGGTTAGACTTCTTACTCTCGACAGCCTACAATGCGCAGTTCCTC. The chain employs TRBV6-1 and TRBJ2-1, with D possibly being TRBD1 (5 bases). The germline gives CDR1 MNHNS, CDR2 SASEGT. CDR3 length: 21 amino acids.